Following are 7 T cell receptor beta chains from one sample sequenced in a study of blood T cell repertoires in COVID-19. TCRdb's table, derived via immunoSEQ multiplex PCR, lists solely in-frame clones and lacks some. The sample has about 160,000 clones; 77% are singletons. The sequenced material came from peripheral blood. These receptors were taken from a man between 65 and 85 years old with acute or convalescent COVID-19.

V gene TRBV11-2 combines with J gene TRBJ2-1; 9 bases map to TRBD2. The CDR3 has 13 residues. Trimming removed 5 bases from V and 16 bases from J; junction bases left unmatched: 12. Germline loops: CDR1 SGHAT, CDR2 FQNNGV. CDR3 nucleotides: TGTGCCAGCAGCCCGATCCGGACTAGCGTCGGATTCTTC. It translates to CASSPIRTSVGFF. The variable domain in full, with the rest retrieved from reference TRBV11-2 and TRBJ2-1, is EAGVAQSPRYKIIEKRQSVAFWCNPISGHATLYWYQQILGQGPKLLIQFQNNGVVDDSQLPKDRFSAERLKGVDSTLKIQPAKLEDSAVYLCASSPIRTSVGFFGPGTRLTVL.

The chain recombines TRBV9 with TRBJ2-2; D is undetermined. V was shortened by 0 bases and J by 3 bases, with 9 bases between the two germline ends. The germline gives CDR1 SGDLS, CDR2 YYNGEE. CDR3 length: 15 residues. The CDR3 is CASSVASGYTGELFF. For the CDR3, the DNA is TGTGCCAGCAGCGTAGCTTCCGGGTACACCGGGGAGCTGTTTTTT.

V gene TRBV7-8 combines with J gene TRBJ2-5, with TRBD2 matching over 8 bases. Germline lookup yields CDR1 SGHVS and CDR2 FQNEAQ. The V and J ends lost 2 bases and 5 bases, in that order; junction bases with no gene match: 7. The CDR3 spans 15 residues. CDR3 DNA sequence: TGTGCCAGCAGCTTAAATTCGGGACTAGTGGAGACCCAGTACTTC. It yields the protein CASSLNSGLVETQYF.

V is TRBV28 and J is TRBJ2-7, with TRBD2 identical over 10 bases. Looked up from germline, CDR1 is MDHEN and CDR2 is SYDVKM. The J segment lost 4 bases and the V segment lost 7 bases, leaving 13 bases of the junction unmatched. CDR3 length: 16 amino acids. In DNA form, the CDR3 reads TGTGCCAGCAACCCAAGCGGGACTAGCGTCTCGTACGAGCAGTACTTC. It translates to CASNPSGTSVSYEQYF.

This clone was recorded only once. This chain uses TRBV5-1 with TRBJ2-2, with 8 bases matching TRBD2. V shed 4 bases and J 0 bases; nucleotides not matched to a gene: 2. CDR3 size: 15 residues. The V gene's germline CDR1 is SGHRS and CDR2 YFSETQ. The CDR3 spells CASSPGGPNTGELFF. DNA of the CDR3: TGCGCCAGCAGCCCGGGGGGGCCGAACACCGGGGAGCTGTTTTTT.

The J gene is TRBJ1-6, the V gene TRBV2; TRBD1 matches at 7 bases. The CDR3 sequence is 14 residues long. CDR1 SNHLY and CDR2 FYNNEI come from the germline V gene. The trim removed 8 bases at V and 4 bases at J, leaving 5 bases unmatched. The CDR3 nucleotides read TGTGCCAGCGGGTCGGGACAGTATAATTCACCCCTCCACTTT. Its protein product is CASGSGQYNSPLHF.

The gene calls are TRBV6-5 and TRBJ1-4, with D uncertain. V lost 5 bases and J lost 7, with 17 bases in between. The CDR3 consists of 15 residues. The germline CDR1 and CDR2 sequences are MNHEY and SVGAGI. CDR3: CASSRTWVSAEKLFF. The DNA of the CDR3 is TGTGCCAGCAGTCGAACTTGGGTCAGCGCTGAAAAACTGTTTTTT.